Following are 8 T cell receptor beta chains from one sample sequenced in a study of blood T cell repertoires in COVID-19. Libraries were prepared by immunoSEQ multiplex PCR; TCRdb keeps only in-frame clonotypes and omits some of them. The repertoire includes under 150,000 clones, over 70% of them detected once, and around 3.9% sits in the top ten. Input material: PBMCs or T cells enriched from blood (not recorded which). These receptors originate from a middle-aged man in a cohort exposed to, infected with or recovered from COVID-19 (not recorded which).

J is TRBJ1-5 and V is TRBV18; a possible D gene is TRBD1 (6 bases). The CDR3 sequence is 14 residues long. The V gene lost 6 bases and the J gene lost 7 bases, with 16 bases spanning the gap. Germline lookup yields CDR1 KGHSH and CDR2 LQKENI. The CDR3 nucleotides are TGTGCCAGCTCTCACAGGGTTGCGGAACAGCCCCAGCATTTT. This gives the protein CASSHRVAEQPQHF.

The J gene is TRBJ2-7, the V gene TRBV6-2 or TRBV6-3; D is unresolved. Germline CDR1 is MNHEY and CDR2 is SVGEGT. The CDR3 loop spans 17 amino acids. V was trimmed by 0 bases and J by 3 bases, leaving 18 bases between them. The CDR3 spells CASSYSLIIQANYEQYF. In DNA, the CDR3 is TGTGCCAGCAGTTACTCCCTGATCATTCAAGCCAACTACGAGCAGTACTTC.

This clone was seen a handful of times. The gene calls are TRBV6-5 and TRBJ1-2, with D tentatively TRBD1 (5 bases). CDR1 and CDR2 (germline): MNHEY, SVGAGI. V lost 2 bases, J lost 2 bases, and 12 bases lay in between. The length of the CDR3 is 15 residues. In nucleotides, the CDR3 is TGTGCCAGCAGTTACAACGGTGGGGGGAACTATGGCTACACCTTC. Amino acids: CASSYNGGGNYGYTF.

The chain employs TRBV19 and TRBJ2-5; D uncertain. V was trimmed by 5 bases and J by 1 base, leaving 11 bases between them. CDR1 is LNHDA and CDR2 is SQIVND in the germline V gene (reference sequence). The length of the CDR3 is 14 residues. CDR3 loop: CASSSPFVQETQYF. The CDR3, as DNA: TGTGCCAGTAGTTCCCCGTTTGTCCAAGAGACCCAGTACTTC.

In its sample, this clone was seen a few times. V usage is TRBV27 and J usage is TRBJ1-5, with 7 bases aligning to TRBD1. The CDR3 consists of 14 residues. After removal of 4 bases from V and 4 bases from J, the junction contained 4 bases not matched to a gene. CDR1 is MNHEY, CDR2 SMNVEV, per germline (reference sequence). CDR3 region: CASSWTGSNQPQHF. CDR3 sequence (DNA): TGTGCCAGCAGTTGGACAGGTTCAAATCAGCCCCAGCATTTT.

The chain employs TRBV5-4 and TRBJ1-6; TRBD1 matches at 9 bases. The V segment lost 0 bases and the J segment 2 bases; nucleotides outside the gene matches: 6. The germline gives CDR1 SGHNT, CDR2 YYREEE (reference sequence). The CDR3 is 18 amino acids. The CDR3 reads CASSLGGTGFTYNSPLHF. CDR3 nucleotides: TGTGCCAGCAGCTTGGGAGGGACAGGGTTCACCTATAATTCACCCCTCCACTTT. The full variable domain, its missing parts supplied by reference TRBV5-4 and TRBJ1-6, is ETGVTQSPTHLIKTRGQQVTLRCSSQSGHNTVSWYQQALGQGPQFIFQYYREEENGRGNFPPRFSGLQFPNYSSELNVNALELDDSALYLCASSLGGTGFTYNSPLHFGNGTRLTVT.

The rearrangement joins TRBV7-9 to TRBJ2-5, with 10 bases identical to TRBD2. The CDR3 sequence is 15 residues long. The V segment lost 4 bases and the J segment 4 bases; nucleotides outside the gene matches: 6. Looked up from germline, CDR1 is SEHNR and CDR2 is FQNEAQ (reference sequence). The CDR3 loop is CASSSGLAALETQYF. CDR3 bases: TGTGCCAGCAGCTCCGGACTAGCGGCACTAGAGACCCAGTACTTC.

This chain links TRBV10-3 with TRBJ1-1; no reliable D call. The germline V gene has CDR1 ENHRY and CDR2 SYGVKD. V shed 2 bases and J shed 2 bases, with 9 bases lying between them. The CDR3 length is 14 residues. CDR3 in amino acids: CAISEAGENTEAFF. The CDR3 nucleotides read TGTGCCATCAGTGAGGCAGGTGAAAACACTGAAGCTTTCTTT.